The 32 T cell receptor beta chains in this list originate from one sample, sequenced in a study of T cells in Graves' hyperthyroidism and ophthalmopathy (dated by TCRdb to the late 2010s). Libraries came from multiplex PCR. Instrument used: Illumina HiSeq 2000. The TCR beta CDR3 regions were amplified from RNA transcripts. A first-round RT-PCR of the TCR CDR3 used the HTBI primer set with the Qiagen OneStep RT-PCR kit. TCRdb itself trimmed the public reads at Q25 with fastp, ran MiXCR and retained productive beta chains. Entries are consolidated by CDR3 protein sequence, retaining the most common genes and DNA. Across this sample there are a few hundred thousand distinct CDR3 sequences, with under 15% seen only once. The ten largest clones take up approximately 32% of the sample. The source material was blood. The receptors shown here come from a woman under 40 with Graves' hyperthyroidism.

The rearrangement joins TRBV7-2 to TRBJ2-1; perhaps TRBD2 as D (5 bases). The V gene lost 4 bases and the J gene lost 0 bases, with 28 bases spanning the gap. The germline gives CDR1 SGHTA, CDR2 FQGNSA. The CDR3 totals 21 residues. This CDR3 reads CASSSTTGIGRLATSYNEQFF. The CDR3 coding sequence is TGTGCCAGCAGCTCTACGACGGGAATAGGAAGATTAGCGACCTCCTACAATGAGCAGTTCTTC.

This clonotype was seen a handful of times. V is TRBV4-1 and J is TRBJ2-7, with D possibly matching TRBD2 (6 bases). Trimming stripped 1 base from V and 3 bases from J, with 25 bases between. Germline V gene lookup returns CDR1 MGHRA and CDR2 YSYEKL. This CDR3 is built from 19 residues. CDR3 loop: CASSQGLFIKGEVRYEQYF. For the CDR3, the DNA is TGCGCCAGCAGCCAAGGACTCTTTATTAAAGGGGAGGTTCGCTACGAGCAGTACTTC.

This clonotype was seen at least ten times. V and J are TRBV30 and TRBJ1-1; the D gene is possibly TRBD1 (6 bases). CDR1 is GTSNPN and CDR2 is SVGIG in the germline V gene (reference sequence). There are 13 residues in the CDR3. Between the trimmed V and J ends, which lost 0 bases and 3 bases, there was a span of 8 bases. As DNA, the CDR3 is TGTGCCTGGAGTGTAGCAGGGGACACTGAAGCTTTCTTT. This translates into CAWSVAGDTEAFF.

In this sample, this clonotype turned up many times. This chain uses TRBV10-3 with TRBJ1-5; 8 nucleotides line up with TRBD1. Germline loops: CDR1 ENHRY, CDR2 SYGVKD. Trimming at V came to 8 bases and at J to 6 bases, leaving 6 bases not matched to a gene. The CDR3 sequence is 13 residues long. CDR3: CAIWAGGLQPQHF. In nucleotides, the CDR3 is TGTGCCATCTGGGCAGGGGGCCTTCAGCCCCAGCATTTT.

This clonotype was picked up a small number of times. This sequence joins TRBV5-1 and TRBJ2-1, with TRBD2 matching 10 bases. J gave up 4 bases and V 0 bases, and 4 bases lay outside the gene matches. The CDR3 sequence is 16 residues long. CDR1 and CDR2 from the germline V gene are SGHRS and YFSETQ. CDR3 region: CASSLDLAGAYNEQFF. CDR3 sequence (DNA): TGCGCCAGCAGCTTGGATCTAGCGGGGGCTTACAATGAGCAGTTCTTC.

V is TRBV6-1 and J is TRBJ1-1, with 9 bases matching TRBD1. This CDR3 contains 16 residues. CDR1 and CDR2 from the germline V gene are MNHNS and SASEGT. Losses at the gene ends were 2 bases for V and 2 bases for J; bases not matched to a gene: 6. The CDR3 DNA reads TGTGCCAGCAGTGAAACAGGGGGCTTTCTTAACACTGAAGCTTTCTTT. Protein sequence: CASSETGGFLNTEAFF.

Here the CDR3 reads CASSFGGAQNGQYF. The CDR3 DNA reads TGTGCCAGCAGTTTCGGGGGGGCACAGAACGGGCAGTACTTC. The V call is TRBV27, the J call TRBJ2-7; TRBD2 agrees at 8 bases. CDR3 length equals 14 residues. The germline V gene encodes CDR1 MNHEY and CDR2 SMNVEV (reference sequence). The ends lost 3 bases at V and 9 bases at J; junction bases unmatched: 10.

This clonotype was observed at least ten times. CDR3 DNA: TGCGCCAGCAGCTTTAATCAGGCCTACGAGCAGTACTTC. Translation: CASSFNQAYEQYF. This chain uses TRBV5-1 with TRBJ2-7; D gene uncertain. Germline V gene lookup returns CDR1 SGHRS and CDR2 YFSETQ. V was trimmed by 2 bases and J by 2 bases, leaving 8 bases between them. There are 13 residues in the CDR3.

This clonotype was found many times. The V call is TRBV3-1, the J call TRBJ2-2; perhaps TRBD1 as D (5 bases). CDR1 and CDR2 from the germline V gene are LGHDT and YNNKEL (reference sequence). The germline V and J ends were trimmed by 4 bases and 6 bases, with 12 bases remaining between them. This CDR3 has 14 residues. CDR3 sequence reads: CASSRTNWAGELFF. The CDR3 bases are TGTGCCAGCAGCCGGACAAACTGGGCCGGGGAGCTGTTTTTT.

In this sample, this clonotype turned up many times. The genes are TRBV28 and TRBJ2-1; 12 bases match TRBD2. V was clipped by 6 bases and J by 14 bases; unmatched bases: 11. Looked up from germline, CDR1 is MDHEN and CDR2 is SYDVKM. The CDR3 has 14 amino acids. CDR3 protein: CASSSSGRAFSEFF. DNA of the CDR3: TGTGCCAGCAGCTCTAGCGGGAGGGCCTTTTCAGAGTTCTTC.

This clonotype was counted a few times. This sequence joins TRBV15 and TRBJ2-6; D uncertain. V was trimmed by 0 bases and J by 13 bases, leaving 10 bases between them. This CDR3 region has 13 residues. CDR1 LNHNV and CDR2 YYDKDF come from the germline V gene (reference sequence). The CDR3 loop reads CATSRELVGVLTF. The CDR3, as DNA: TGTGCCACCAGCAGAGAATTGGTGGGTGTCCTGACTTTC.

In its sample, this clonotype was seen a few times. The CDR3 spells CASSFPWEQYF. In DNA, the CDR3 is TGCGCCAGCAGCTTCCCGTGGGAGCAGTACTTC. The gene calls are TRBV5-1 and TRBJ2-7; no clear D gene. The germline V gene has CDR1 SGHRS and CDR2 YFSETQ. V gave up 2 bases and J gave up 7 bases, with 7 bases separating them. This CDR3 contains 11 residues.

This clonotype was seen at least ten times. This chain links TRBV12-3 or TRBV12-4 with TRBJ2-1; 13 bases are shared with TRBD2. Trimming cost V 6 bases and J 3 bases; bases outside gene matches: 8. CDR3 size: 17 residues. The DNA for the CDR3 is TGTGCCAGCAGCCTCGGGACTAGCGGGGTGGGCTACAATGAGCAGTTCTTC. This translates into CASSLGTSGVGYNEQFF.

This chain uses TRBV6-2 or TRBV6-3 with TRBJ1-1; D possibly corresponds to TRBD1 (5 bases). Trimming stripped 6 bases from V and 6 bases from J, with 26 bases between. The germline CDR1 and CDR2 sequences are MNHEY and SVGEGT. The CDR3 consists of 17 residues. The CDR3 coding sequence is TGTGCCAGCAGGCAATCCGGGGTACTGAAGGGGATGGCTGAAGCTTTCTTT. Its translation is CASRQSGVLKGMAEAFF.

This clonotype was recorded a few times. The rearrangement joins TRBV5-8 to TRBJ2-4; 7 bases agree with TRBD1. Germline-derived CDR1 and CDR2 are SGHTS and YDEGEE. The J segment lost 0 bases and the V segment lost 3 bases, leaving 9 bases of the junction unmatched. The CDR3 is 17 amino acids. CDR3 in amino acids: CASSSRTGELAKNIQYF. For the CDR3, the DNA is TGTGCCAGCAGCTCTCGGACAGGTGAACTAGCCAAAAACATTCAGTACTTC.

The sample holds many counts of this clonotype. The CDR3 nucleotides read TGTGCCAGCAGTGTGGGCGGGAGATACGAGCAGTACTTC. As protein: CASSVGGRYEQYF. The V call is TRBV2, the J call TRBJ2-7; TRBD2 aligns across 7 bases. V lost 4 bases, J lost 4 bases, and 4 bases stayed unmatched. The CDR3 covers 13 residues. CDR1 SNHLY and CDR2 FYNNEI come from the germline V gene.

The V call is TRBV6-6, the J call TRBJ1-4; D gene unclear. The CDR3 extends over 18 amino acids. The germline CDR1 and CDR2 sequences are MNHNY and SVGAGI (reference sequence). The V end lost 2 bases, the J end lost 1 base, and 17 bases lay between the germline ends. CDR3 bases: TGTGCCAGCAGTTACGGCGCTCACCCGGGAGTAACTAATGAAAAACTGTTTTTT. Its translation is CASSYGAHPGVTNEKLFF.

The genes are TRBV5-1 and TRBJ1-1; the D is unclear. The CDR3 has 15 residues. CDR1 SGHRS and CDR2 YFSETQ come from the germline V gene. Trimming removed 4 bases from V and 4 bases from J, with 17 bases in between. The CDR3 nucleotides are TGCGCCAGCAGCATTCTTGGAGGGTATGGCACTGAAGCTTTCTTT. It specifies CASSILGGYGTEAFF. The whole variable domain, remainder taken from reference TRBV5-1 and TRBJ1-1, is KAGVTQTPRYLIKTRGQQVTLSCSPISGHRSVSWYQQTPGQGLQFLFEYFSETQRNKGNFPGRFSGRQFSNSRSEMNVSTLELGDSALYLCASSILGGYGTEAFFGQGTRLTVV.

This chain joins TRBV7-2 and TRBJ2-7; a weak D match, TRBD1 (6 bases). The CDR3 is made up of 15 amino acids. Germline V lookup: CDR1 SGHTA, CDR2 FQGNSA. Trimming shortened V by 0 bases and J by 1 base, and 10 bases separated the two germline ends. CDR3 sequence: CASSLAVQGSYEQYF. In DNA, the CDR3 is TGTGCCAGCAGCTTAGCAGTGCAGGGGTCCTACGAGCAGTACTTC.

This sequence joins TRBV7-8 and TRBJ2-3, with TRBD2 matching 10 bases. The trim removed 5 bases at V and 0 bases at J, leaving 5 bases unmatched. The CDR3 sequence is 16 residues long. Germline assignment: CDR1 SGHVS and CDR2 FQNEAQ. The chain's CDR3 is CASSNGLAVSTDTQYF. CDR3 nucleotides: TGTGCCAGCAGCAACGGACTAGCGGTTAGCACAGATACGCAGTATTTT.

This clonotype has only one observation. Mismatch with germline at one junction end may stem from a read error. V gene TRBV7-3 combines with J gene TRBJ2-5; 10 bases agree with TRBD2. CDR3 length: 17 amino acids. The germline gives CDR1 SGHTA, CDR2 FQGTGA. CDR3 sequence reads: CASRGLKEREGKETQYF. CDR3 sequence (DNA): TGCGCCAGCAGAGGCTTAAAGGAGCGGGAGGGCAAAGAGACCCAGTACTTC.

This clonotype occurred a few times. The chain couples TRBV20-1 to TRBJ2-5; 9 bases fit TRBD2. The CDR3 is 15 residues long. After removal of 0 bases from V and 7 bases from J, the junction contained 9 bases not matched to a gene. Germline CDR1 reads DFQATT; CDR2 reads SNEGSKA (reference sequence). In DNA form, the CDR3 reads TGCAGTGCTAGAGATAGGACGGGCGGGAGGGGGACCCAGTACTTC. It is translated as CSARDRTGGRGTQYF.

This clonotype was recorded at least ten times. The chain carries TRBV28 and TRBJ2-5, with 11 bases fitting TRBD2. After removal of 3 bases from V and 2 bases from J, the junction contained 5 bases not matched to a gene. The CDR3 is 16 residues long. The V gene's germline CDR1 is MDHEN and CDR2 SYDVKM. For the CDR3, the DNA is TGTGCCAGCAGTTTGCCCCTAGCGGGAGGTCAAGAGACCCAGTACTTC. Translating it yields CASSLPLAGGQETQYF. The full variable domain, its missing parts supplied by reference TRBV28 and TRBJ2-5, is DVKVTQSSRYLVKRTGEKVFLECVQDMDHENMFWYRQDPGLGLRLIYFSYDVKMKEKGDIPEGYSVSREKKERFSLILESASTNQTSMYLCASSLPLAGGQETQYFGPGTRLLVL.

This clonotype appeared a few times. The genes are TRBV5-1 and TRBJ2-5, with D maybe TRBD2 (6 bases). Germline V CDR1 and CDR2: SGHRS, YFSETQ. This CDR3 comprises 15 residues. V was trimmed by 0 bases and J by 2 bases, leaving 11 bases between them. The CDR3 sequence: CASSLVAVLQETQYF. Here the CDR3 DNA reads TGCGCCAGCAGCTTGGTAGCGGTCCTACAAGAGACCCAGTACTTC.

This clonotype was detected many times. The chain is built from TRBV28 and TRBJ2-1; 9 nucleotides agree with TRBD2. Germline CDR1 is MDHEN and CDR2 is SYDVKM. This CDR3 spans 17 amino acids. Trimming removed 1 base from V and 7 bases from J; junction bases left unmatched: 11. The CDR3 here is CASSLSYPSGARNEQFF. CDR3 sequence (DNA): TGTGCCAGCAGTTTATCCTATCCTAGCGGGGCCCGTAATGAGCAGTTCTTC.

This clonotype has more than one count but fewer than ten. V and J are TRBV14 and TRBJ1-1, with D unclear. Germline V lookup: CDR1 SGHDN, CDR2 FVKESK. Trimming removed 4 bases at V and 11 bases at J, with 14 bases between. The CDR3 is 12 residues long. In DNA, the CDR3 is TGTGCCAGCAGCCGCCAACTGGGAGAGGCTTTCTTT. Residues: CASSRQLGEAFF.

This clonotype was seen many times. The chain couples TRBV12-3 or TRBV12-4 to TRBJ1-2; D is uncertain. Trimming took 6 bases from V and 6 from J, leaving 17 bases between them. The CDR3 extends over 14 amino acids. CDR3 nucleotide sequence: TGTGCCAGCAGGAGAACCGGGCCCCCCGATGGCTACACCTTC. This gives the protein CASRRTGPPDGYTF.

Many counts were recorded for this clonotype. CDR3 in DNA: TGTGCCAGCAGTCGAGACAGGGTGACCTCCTACGAGCAGTACTTC. Its protein product is CASSRDRVTSYEQYF. This chain joins TRBV28 and TRBJ2-7; 7 nucleotides agree with TRBD1. CDR3 length equals 15 residues. V was clipped by 5 bases and J by 0 bases; unmatched bases: 7. Germline CDR1 and CDR2: MDHEN and SYDVKM.

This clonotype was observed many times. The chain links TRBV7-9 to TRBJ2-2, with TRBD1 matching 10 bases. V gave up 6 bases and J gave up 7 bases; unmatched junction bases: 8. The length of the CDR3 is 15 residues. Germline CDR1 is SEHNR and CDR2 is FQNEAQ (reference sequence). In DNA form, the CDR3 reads TGTGCCAGCAGGAAAGGGACAGGGGAAATCGGGGAGCTGTTTTTT. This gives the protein CASRKGTGEIGELFF.

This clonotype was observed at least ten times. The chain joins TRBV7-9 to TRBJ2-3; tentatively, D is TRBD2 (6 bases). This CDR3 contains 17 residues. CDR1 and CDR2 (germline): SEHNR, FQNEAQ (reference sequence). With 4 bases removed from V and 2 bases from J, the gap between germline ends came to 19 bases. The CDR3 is CASSSSTAGPITDTQYF. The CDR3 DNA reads TGTGCCAGCAGCTCGTCTACGGCGGGACCCATCACAGATACGCAGTATTTT.

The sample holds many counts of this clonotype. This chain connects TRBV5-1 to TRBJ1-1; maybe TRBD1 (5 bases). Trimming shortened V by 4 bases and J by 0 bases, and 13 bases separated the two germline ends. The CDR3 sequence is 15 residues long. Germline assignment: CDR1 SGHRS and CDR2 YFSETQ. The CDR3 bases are TGCGCCAGCAGCAAGGTGCGGGGCCTGAACACTGAAGCTTTCTTT. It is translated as CASSKVRGLNTEAFF.

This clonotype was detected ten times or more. The CDR3 nucleotides are TGTGCCAGCAGTTACCTTATGGGGGGTTCTCCTAATGAAAAACTGTTTTTT. Translated, it gives CASSYLMGGSPNEKLFF. V gene TRBV28 combines with J gene TRBJ1-4; possible D gene TRBD1, 5 bases. Germline CDR1 reads MDHEN; CDR2 reads SYDVKM. The germline V and J ends were trimmed by 4 bases and 3 bases, with 18 bases remaining between them. The CDR3 loop spans 17 amino acids.